A single sample gave rise to the 21 T cell receptor beta chains below, sequenced in a study of T cell responses to AZD1222 COVID-19 vaccine. TCRdb's table, derived via immunoSEQ multiplex PCR, lists solely in-frame clones and lacks some. This sample carries under 150,000 clones, 90% of them seen once, and the ten largest clones take 1.5% to 2%. This sample comprised peripheral blood, obtained on day 0 of AZD1222 vaccination. The origin of the receptors is an adult in good health.

The table lists this clone with a count of one. DNA of the CDR3: TGTGCCAGCAGTGACGCCCGGCTCCAGTATTTT. Translating it yields CASSDARLQYF. The J gene is TRBJ1-3, the V gene TRBV6-2 or TRBV6-3; D remains ambiguous. The CDR3 has 11 amino acids. The germline gives CDR1 MNHEY, CDR2 SVGEGT. V lost 5 bases, J lost 16 bases, and 15 bases lay in between.

This clone was seen a few times. This chain connects TRBV11-2 to TRBJ2-2; 8 bases are a match to TRBD2. The CDR3 spans 17 residues. CDR1 is SGHAT, CDR2 FQNNGV, per germline. Unmatched junction bases numbered 13, after V lost 1 base and J lost 9 bases. CDR3 DNA: TGTGCCAGCAGCTTAGGAAGGGGGACTAGGATGGGTCGGGAGCTGTTTTTT. Translation: CASSLGRGTRMGRELFF.

This chain uses TRBV9 with TRBJ1-3; the match to TRBD1 covers 7 bases. J was trimmed by 0 bases and V by 6 bases; bases with no gene match: 6. CDR3 length: 15 residues. From germline, CDR1 is SGDLS and CDR2 YYNGEE. The CDR3 loop is CASTPGGSSGNTIYF. Here the CDR3 DNA reads TGTGCCAGCACCCCAGGGGGGAGCTCTGGAAACACCATATATTTT.

The DNA of the CDR3 is TGTGCCAGCAGTCATCGTCAGAGCTCTGGAAACACCATATATTTT. It is translated as CASSHRQSSGNTIYF. The V and J genes are TRBV6-5 and TRBJ1-3; no clear D gene. Germline CDR1 reads MNHEY; CDR2 reads SVGAGI. This CDR3 comprises 15 residues. V was shortened by 5 bases and J by 0 bases, with 11 bases between the two germline ends.

This chain links TRBV5-1 with TRBJ1-5; D uncertain. Germline V lookup: CDR1 SGHRS, CDR2 YFSETQ. Trimming pared 0 bases from V and 7 bases from J, leaving 8 bases between. CDR3 size: 13 residues. The CDR3 is CASSLGTHQPQHF. CDR3 sequence (DNA): TGCGCCAGCAGCTTGGGGACGCACCAGCCCCAGCATTTT. The entire variable domain, with the rest obtained from reference TRBV5-1 and TRBJ1-5, is as follows: KAGVTQTPRYLIKTRGQQVTLSCSPISGHRSVSWYQQTPGQGLQFLFEYFSETQRNKGNFPGRFSGRQFSNSRSEMNVSTLELGDSALYLCASSLGTHQPQHFGDGTRLSIL.

The V gene is TRBV6-5, the J gene TRBJ2-6, with 7 bases matching TRBD1. After removal of 7 bases from V and 6 bases from J, the junction contained 6 bases not matched to a gene. The length of the CDR3 is 14 residues. Germline V lookup: CDR1 MNHEY, CDR2 SVGAGI. The CDR3 reads CASNRQGEANVLTF. The CDR3 DNA reads TGTGCCAGCAATAGACAGGGCGAGGCCAACGTCCTGACTTTC.

The gene calls are TRBV4-1 and TRBJ2-7; D is unclear. The germline V gene encodes CDR1 MGHRA and CDR2 YSYEKL. The V and J ends lost 2 bases and 4 bases respectively, with 9 bases between them. The length of the CDR3 is 13 residues. The CDR3 protein is CASSQLRGYEQYF. The CDR3 coding sequence is TGCGCCAGCAGCCAATTGCGTGGGTACGAGCAGTACTTC.

The J gene is TRBJ2-5, the V gene TRBV27, with 7 nucleotides matching TRBD1. The germline gives CDR1 MNHEY, CDR2 SMNVEV (reference sequence). This CDR3 comprises 15 residues. With 7 bases clipped from V and 2 bases from J, the junction kept 10 bases outside the gene matches. The CDR3 is CASKGQKFLQETQYF. The CDR3 coding sequence is TGTGCCAGCAAGGGACAGAAATTCTTACAAGAGACCCAGTACTTC.

This chain links TRBV29-1 with TRBJ2-1; a possible D gene is TRBD2 (6 bases). Deletions cut 3 bases from V and 6 bases from J, with 12 bases between. The CDR3 has 13 residues. Germline assignment: CDR1 SQVTM and CDR2 ANQGSEA. CDR3 in amino acids: CSVDTLGGNEQFF. For the CDR3, the DNA is TGCAGCGTTGATACGCTGGGGGGCAATGAGCAGTTCTTC.

This chain uses TRBV5-6 with TRBJ1-6; 7 nucleotides align to TRBD1. V was clipped by 4 bases and J by 8 bases; unmatched bases: 9. The CDR3 is 15 residues long. The germline V gene has CDR1 SGHDT and CDR2 YYEEEE. CDR3 in amino acids: CASSLPRQGDSPLHF. The CDR3 DNA sequence: TGTGCCAGCAGCCTACCCAGACAGGGTGATTCACCCCTCCACTTT.

This clone has just one count. This chain connects TRBV21-1 to TRBJ2-3. TRBV21-1 is labeled a pseudogene. This CDR3 is 16 amino acids long. The CDR3 is CASSKPGGTGTDTQYF. The DNA for the CDR3 is TGTGCCAGCAGCAAACCTGGGGGAACGGGCACAGATACGCAGTATTTT.

This sequence joins TRBV9 and TRBJ2-2; perhaps TRBD2 as D (5 bases). Germline V gene sequence: CDR1 SGDLS, CDR2 YYNGEE. V lost 0 bases and J 3 bases, leaving 18 bases between the germline ends. The CDR3 is made up of 18 amino acids. In DNA, the CDR3 is TGTGCCAGCAGCGTAGGGGCTAGCTCTAGGACCTACACCGGGGAGCTGTTTTTT. Its translation is CASSVGASSRTYTGELFF.

V is TRBV5-4 and J is TRBJ2-7, with no clear D. Germline values: CDR1 SGHNT, CDR2 YYREEE (reference sequence). V was clipped by 4 bases and J by 1 base, with 12 bases between them. The CDR3 runs 14 residues. The CDR3 is CASSLSGSSYEQYF. As DNA, the CDR3 is TGTGCCAGCAGCCTATCCGGGTCTTCCTACGAGCAGTACTTC.

This chain joins TRBV30 and TRBJ1-1; D is undetermined. Per germline, CDR1 GTSNPN and CDR2 SVGIG (reference sequence). The CDR3 sequence is 11 residues long. V gave up 3 bases and J gave up 1 base, with 3 bases separating them. The DNA for the CDR3 is TGTGCCTGGAGAAAGAACACTGAAGCTTTCTTT. Translating it yields CAWRKNTEAFF.

This clone showed up just once. The V and J genes are TRBV10-3 and TRBJ1-1, with D unclear. Germline CDR1 ENHRY, CDR2 SYGVKD. The V and J ends lost 0 bases and 6 bases respectively, with 5 bases between them. CDR3 length equals 12 residues. CDR3 nucleotides: TGTGCCATCAGTGAGTCCACACCTGAAGCTTTCTTT. Translation gives CAISESTPEAFF.

The chain is built from TRBV7-2 and TRBJ2-7; maybe TRBD2 (6 bases). The CDR3 contains 13 residues. Trimming removed 5 bases from V and 7 bases from J, with 15 bases in between. The germline gives CDR1 SGHTA, CDR2 FQGNSA. The CDR3 region is CASSPGPAGEQYF. CDR3 DNA: TGTGCCAGCAGCCCTGGACCCGCGGGGGAGCAGTACTTC.

The genes are TRBV10-1 and TRBJ2-7; 12 bases align to TRBD1. Trimming removed 6 bases from V and 3 bases from J; junction bases left unmatched: 6. The CDR3 consists of 15 residues. Per the germline V gene, CDR1 is WNHNN and CDR2 is SYGVQD (reference sequence). In DNA, the CDR3 is TGCGCCAGCAGGGCCCGGGACAGGGGGCTCTACGAGCAGTACTTC. Translated, it gives CASRARDRGLYEQYF.

The V gene is TRBV28, the J gene TRBJ1-2; a possible D gene is TRBD1 (5 bases). CDR1 is MDHEN and CDR2 is SYDVKM in the germline V gene. This CDR3 spans 13 amino acids. V was pared by 3 bases and J by 2 bases, with 7 bases between. In DNA, the CDR3 is TGTGCCAGCAGTTTGACAGAGAACTATGGCTACACCTTC. Protein product: CASSLTENYGYTF.

This clone appeared a few times. The V and J genes are TRBV10-1 and TRBJ2-2; 8 nucleotides agree with TRBD1. The CDR3 length is 14 residues. Trimming cost V 6 bases and J 4 bases; bases outside gene matches: 4. Germline values: CDR1 WNHNN, CDR2 SYGVQD (reference sequence). CDR3 sequence (DNA): TGCGCCAGCAGCCAAACAGGGGGCACCGGGGAGCTGTTTTTT. Translating it yields CASSQTGGTGELFF.

Here the CDR3 reads CASGRSGINYEQYF. The CDR3 DNA sequence: TGTGCTAGTGGCCGCTCCGGAATAAACTACGAGCAGTACTTC. This chain links TRBV12-5 with TRBJ2-7; D gene unclear. From germline, CDR1 is LGHNT and CDR2 FRNRAP. The CDR3 consists of 14 residues. The ends were cut back, 6 bases at V and 3 bases at J, with 15 bases in the middle.

The chain uses TRBV14 and TRBJ1-1, with 7 nucleotides matching TRBD1. The V gene end was trimmed by 4 bases and the J gene end by 1 base; junction bases not matched to a gene: 6. This CDR3 spans 15 amino acids. Germline CDR1 SGHDN, CDR2 FVKESK. This CDR3 reads CASSRDRVGNTEAFF. CDR3 DNA: TGTGCCAGCAGCCGCGACAGGGTGGGGAACACTGAAGCTTTCTTT. Using reference TRBV14 and TRBJ1-1 for the parts outside the CDR3, the full variable domain is EAGVTQFPSHSVIEKGQTVTLRCDPISGHDNLYWYRRVMGKEIKFLLHFVKESKQDESGMPNNRFLAERTGGTYSTLKVQPAELEDSGVYFCASSRDRVGNTEAFFGQGTRLTVV.